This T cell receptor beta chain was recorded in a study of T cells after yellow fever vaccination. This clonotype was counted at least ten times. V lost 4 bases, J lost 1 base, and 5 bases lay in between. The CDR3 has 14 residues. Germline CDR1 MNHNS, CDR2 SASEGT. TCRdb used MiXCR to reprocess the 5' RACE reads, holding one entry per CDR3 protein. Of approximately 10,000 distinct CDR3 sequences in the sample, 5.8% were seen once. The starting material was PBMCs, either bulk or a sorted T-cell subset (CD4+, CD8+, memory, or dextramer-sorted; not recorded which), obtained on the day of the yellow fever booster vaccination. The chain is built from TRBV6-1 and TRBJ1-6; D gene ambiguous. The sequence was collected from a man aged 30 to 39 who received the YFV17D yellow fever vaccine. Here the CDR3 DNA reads TGTGCCAGCAGTGGAAGGTCCTATAATTCACCCCTCCACTTT. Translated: CASSGRSYNSPLHF.